The clone carrying this TCR beta chain was detected a few times. Its specificity is unknown. PCR employed 60 Vbeta and 13 Jbeta primers. The assay was immunoSEQ multiplex PCR, and TCRdb's table has in-frame clones only and misses some. The sample lists about 82,000 clones; less than 80% were seen once. The sample comes from a study of cytomegalovirus exposure and HLA in healthy donors. General observations from the study: In a later analysis, at a false discovery rate of 0.05, some 17,000 TCR beta sequences were associated with HLA alleles. Versus the approximately 720-donor mean, an Asian-associated ancestry cluster reportedly showed fewer N-insertions in a later analysis.

Germline CDR1 is SGHDT and CDR2 is YYEEEE. There are 17 residues in the CDR3. With 3 bases removed from V and 6 bases from J, the gap between germline ends came to 21 bases. The rearrangement links TRBV5-6 to TRBJ1-4; the D gene is possibly TRBD1 (5 bases). This sequence was found in a woman aged 40-49 years in good health and CMV-seropositive. The specimen was PBMCs. CDR3 in DNA: TGTGCCAGCAGCTCGACCAGGGATGGGTCTGTGTATGAAAAACTGTTTTTT. Its protein is CASSSTRDGSVYEKLFF.